The sequence of this T cell receptor (beta chain) was determined in a study of cytomegalovirus exposure and HLA in healthy donors. CDR1 is SGDLS, CDR2 YYNGEE, per germline. The CDR3 is 15 amino acids. V lost 4 bases, J lost 8 bases, and 13 bases stayed unmatched. Comment on this clone: The antigen remains undetermined.

PCR amplification relied on 60 Vbeta primers (plus 13 Jbeta primers). Using immunoSEQ multiplex PCR, the repertoire was profiled, and TCRdb retains in-frame clones only, with some absent. The data hold 150,000 to 200,000 clones, with roughly 85% observed a single time. Overall study results and limits: The Asian-associated ancestry cluster reportedly had fewer N-insertions than the approximately 700-donor mean in a later analysis.

The origin of this receptor is a man between 40 and 49 years old in good health and CMV-seropositive. What was sequenced was PBMCs. The rearrangement uses TRBV9 and TRBJ1-2; the match to TRBD1 covers 8 bases. DNA for the CDR3: TGTGCCAGCAGCCCAAGGCAGGGGGCGGTAGGCGGCTACACCTTC. Its translation: CASSPRQGAVGGYTF.